These 32 T cell receptor beta chains came from one sample sequenced in a study of blood T cell repertoires in COVID-19 (dated by TCRdb to the early 2020s). Library prep was done by the immunoSEQ multiplex PCR assay. Here the immuneACCESS table is served through TCRdb, limited to in-frame sequences with V and J called. Missing clones are a known gap in these copies; in checked studies unresolved V genes cover under half, and the rest lacks a known reason. The sample has about 270,000 clones on record, around 90% of them singletons. The ten top clones hold roughly 2.7% of the sample. Sample: peripheral blood. All receptors come from a person under 30 with COVID-19, enrolled during active disease.

J is TRBJ2-5 and V is TRBV6-6; D gene uncertain. The CDR3 has 16 amino acids. CDR1 and CDR2 (germline): MNHNY, SVGAGI (reference sequence). With 2 bases removed from V and 5 bases from J, the gap between germline ends came to 18 bases. As DNA, the CDR3 is TGTGCCAGCAGTTACGCTCTTTTCGGGTTCAAGGAGACCCAGTACTTC. Translation: CASSYALFGFKETQYF.

The chain combines TRBV19 with TRBJ2-7; D uncertain. Germline CDR1 LNHDA, CDR2 SQIVND (reference sequence). Trimming cost V 4 bases and J 4 bases, with 14 bases left between them. This CDR3 region has 14 residues. The DNA of the CDR3 is TGTGCCAGTAGTAGTGGAGATGCTATTTACGAGCAGTACTTC. The encoded protein is CASSSGDAIYEQYF. Filled out from reference TRBV19 and TRBJ2-7, the complete variable domain reads DGGITQSPKYLFRKEGQNVTLSCEQNLNHDAMYWYRQDPGQGLRLIYYSQIVNDFQKGDIAEGYSVSREKKESFPLTVTSAQKNPTAFYLCASSSGDAIYEQYFGPGTRLTVT.

This sequence joins TRBV4-1 and TRBJ2-1; D is possibly TRBD2 (6 bases). Trimming pared 1 base from V and 5 bases from J, leaving 12 bases between. CDR3 length equals 15 residues. Germline CDR1 MGHRA, CDR2 YSYEKL. CDR3 sequence reads: CASSQAASDNNEQFF. The CDR3 DNA reads TGCGCCAGCAGCCAAGCGGCTAGCGACAACAATGAGCAGTTCTTC.

The CDR3 loop is CASSLGGQGKYSNQPQHF. Here the CDR3 DNA reads TGTGCCAGCAGCTTAGGGGGACAGGGAAAGTATAGCAATCAGCCCCAGCATTTT. This sequence joins TRBV7-9 and TRBJ1-5, with TRBD1 matching 9 bases. Germline V gives CDR1 SEHNR, CDR2 FQNEAQ (reference sequence). Trimming at V came to 1 base and at J to 0 bases, leaving 7 bases not matched to a gene. This CDR3 spans 18 amino acids.

The V gene is TRBV7-9, the J gene TRBJ2-2, with a weak D call TRBD1 (6 bases). Deletions cut 7 bases from V and 5 bases from J, with 20 bases between. The CDR3 consists of 16 residues. CDR1 and CDR2 (germline): SEHNR, FQNEAQ (reference sequence). The CDR3 DNA reads TGTGCCAGCAAGAGTGAGCGAGGGGGAGAGACCGGGGAGCTGTTTTTT. As protein: CASKSERGGETGELFF.

The gene calls are TRBV7-9 and TRBJ1-2, with unresolved D. Per germline, CDR1 SEHNR and CDR2 FQNEAQ (reference sequence). The V end was cut by 1 base, the J end by 8 bases, with 5 bases between. The CDR3 has 11 amino acids. The CDR3 protein is CASSLELGYTF. For the CDR3, the DNA is TGTGCCAGCAGCTTAGAGCTCGGCTACACCTTC.

The gene calls are TRBV24-1 and TRBJ2-3; D call uncertain. Trimming cost V 5 bases and J 1 base, with 9 bases left between them. The CDR3 sequence is 14 residues long. CDR1 and CDR2 from the germline V gene are KGHDR and SFDVKD. CDR3 bases: TGTGCCACCAGTGTGGGCCAGGGCACAGATACGCAGTATTTT. It encodes CATSVGQGTDTQYF.

The chain combines TRBV6-4 with TRBJ1-1; D remains unclear. Deletions cut 4 bases from V and 0 bases from J, with 6 bases between. This CDR3 spans 13 amino acids. The V gene's germline CDR1 is MRHNA and CDR2 SNTAGT. This CDR3 is CASSVSMNTEAFF. The CDR3 DNA is TGTGCCAGCAGTGTAAGCATGAACACTGAAGCTTTCTTT.

The chain has TRBV24-1 and TRBJ1-1; the D is unclear. Germline V lookup: CDR1 KGHDR, CDR2 SFDVKD. The CDR3 covers 14 residues. Trimming cost V 9 bases and J 5 bases, with 18 bases left between them. CDR3 coding DNA: TGTGCCACCCTGGGAGGGCCAGAATTTACTGAAGCTTTCTTT. Translated: CATLGGPEFTEAFF.

The chain combines TRBV2 with TRBJ2-2; possibly TRBD1 for D (5 bases). This CDR3 is 15 amino acids long. Between the trimmed V and J ends, which lost 6 bases and 5 bases, there was a span of 16 bases. The germline CDR1 and CDR2 sequences are SNHLY and FYNNEI. The CDR3 spells CASSRVGAETGELFF. The CDR3, as DNA: TGTGCCAGCAGCAGGGTGGGCGCAGAGACCGGGGAGCTGTTTTTT.

The V and J genes are TRBV6-5 and TRBJ1-2; no firm D call. The germline CDR1 and CDR2 sequences are MNHEY and SVGAGI. V lost 2 bases and J lost 1, with 11 bases in between. The CDR3 has 15 amino acids. Here the CDR3 DNA reads TGTGCCAGCAGTTACGCGTCGCAAGATAACTATGGCTACACCTTC. Residues: CASSYASQDNYGYTF.

For the CDR3, the DNA is TGTGCCAGCATGCGGGGGCGGGGAGAGCAGTTCTTC. It codes for CASMRGRGEQFF. This chain links TRBV3-1 (or the pseudogene TRBV3-2) with TRBJ2-1; TRBD2 might be the D (7 bases). The CDR3 consists of 12 residues. The V gene lost 7 bases and the J gene lost 10 bases, with 14 bases spanning the gap. In germline, CDR1 is LGHDT, CDR2 YNNKEL (reference sequence).

The V gene is TRBV7-7, the J gene TRBJ2-1; possibly TRBD2 for D (5 bases). Germline V gives CDR1 SSHAT, CDR2 FNYEAQ (reference sequence). The V end was cut by 1 base, the J end by 7 bases, with 8 bases between. The CDR3 loop spans 13 amino acids. CDR3 sequence: CASSLDTGNEQFF. Written as DNA, the CDR3 is TGTGCCAGCAGCTTAGACACGGGAAATGAGCAGTTCTTC. The whole variable domain, remainder taken from reference TRBV7-7 and TRBJ2-1, is GAGVSQSPRYKVTKRGQDVTLRCDPISSHATLYWYQQALGQGPEFLTYFNYEAQPDKSGLPSDRFSAERPEGSISTLTIQRTEQRDSAMYRCASSLDTGNEQFFGPGTRLTVL.

V usage is TRBV4-3 and J usage is TRBJ1-4; D unresolved. The CDR3 sequence is 16 residues long. Germline loops: CDR1 LGHNA, CDR2 YSLEER. Trimming pared 3 bases from V and 8 bases from J, leaving 19 bases between. CDR3 nucleotides: TGCGCCAGCAGCCAGGAGGACCTTCCCTTTAGGGAAAAACTGTTTTTT. Translation: CASSQEDLPFREKLFF.

The chain has TRBV11-2 and TRBJ2-5; 9 positions match TRBD2. The CDR3 contains 16 residues. Germline V gives CDR1 SGHAT, CDR2 FQNNGV. Losses at the gene ends were 1 base for V and 2 bases for J; bases not matched to a gene: 5. This CDR3 reads CASSLGGGRGQETQYF. The DNA of the CDR3 is TGTGCCAGCAGCTTAGGTGGCGGGAGGGGGCAAGAGACCCAGTACTTC.

This clone came up once. This sequence joins TRBV9 and TRBJ2-7, with a possible D match to TRBD1 (6 bases). The V gene lost 4 bases and the J gene lost 1 base, with 12 bases spanning the gap. The CDR3 runs 14 residues. Germline V gene data show CDR1 as SGDLS and CDR2 as YYNGEE. CDR3 protein: CASSSHRESYEQYF. The CDR3 DNA sequence: TGTGCCAGCAGCAGCCACAGGGAGTCCTACGAGCAGTACTTC.

The J gene is TRBJ1-3, the V gene TRBV9; a possible D gene is TRBD1 (5 bases). This CDR3 spans 14 amino acids. Trimming took off 1 base at V and 3 bases at J, with 8 bases between the two ends. Per germline, CDR1 SGDLS and CDR2 YYNGEE. The CDR3, as DNA: TGTGCCAGCAGCGTACAGGGAAATGGAAACACCATATATTTT. Translation gives CASSVQGNGNTIYF.

The chain carries TRBV12-5 and TRBJ2-7; 10 bases fit TRBD2. Looked up from germline, CDR1 is LGHNT and CDR2 is FRNRAP. J was trimmed by 4 bases and V by 6 bases; bases with no gene match: 9. The CDR3 covers 15 residues. The chain's CDR3 is CASGSSGSRSYEQYF. CDR3 nucleotide sequence: TGTGCTAGTGGATCTAGCGGGAGTCGGTCTTACGAGCAGTACTTC.

This chain links TRBV20-1 with TRBJ1-2, with D uncertain. With 6 bases removed from V and 8 bases from J, the gap between germline ends came to 10 bases. Germline assignment: CDR1 DFQATT and CDR2 SNEGSKA (reference sequence). CDR3 size: 10 residues. CDR3 residues: CSAAPEGYTF. In DNA form, the CDR3 reads TGCAGTGCCGCTCCTGAGGGCTACACCTTC.

As DNA, the CDR3 is TGTGCCAGCAGCTTCGGGTCCTTTTCTGGAAACACCATATATTTT. Its protein product is CASSFGSFSGNTIYF. The chain is built from TRBV5-6 and TRBJ1-3; no reliable D call. The CDR3 contains 15 residues. V was shortened by 2 bases and J by 1 base, with 10 bases between the two germline ends. Per germline, CDR1 SGHDT and CDR2 YYEEEE.

This chain connects TRBV5-6 to TRBJ1-2; TRBD1 is a possible D gene (6 bases). The CDR3 contains 13 residues. V gave up 3 bases and J gave up 4 bases, with 10 bases separating them. Per germline, CDR1 SGHDT and CDR2 YYEEEE. CDR3 protein: CASSYREPYGYTF. DNA of the CDR3: TGTGCCAGCAGCTACAGGGAACCCTATGGCTACACCTTC.

This clone was recorded a few times. As DNA, the CDR3 is TGTGCCAGCAGCCAAGGGGTAGCGGGAGCCGGGGAGCTGTTTTTT. Translated, it gives CASSQGVAGAGELFF. The chain has TRBV3-1 (or the pseudogene TRBV3-2) and TRBJ2-2, with 9 bases fitting TRBD2. Germline-derived CDR1 and CDR2 are LGHDT and YNNKEL (reference sequence). The CDR3 contains 15 residues. J was trimmed by 6 bases and V by 1 base; bases with no gene match: 3.

The J gene is TRBJ1-2, the V gene TRBV5-1; D is perhaps TRBD1 (5 bases). The germline CDR1 and CDR2 sequences are SGHRS and YFSETQ. Trimming shortened V by 2 bases and J by 8 bases, and 19 bases separated the two germline ends. There are 15 residues in the CDR3. CDR3 bases: TGCGCCAGCAGCTTAGGGCCCGGAGGGGCGCGAGGCTACACCTTC. Translation gives CASSLGPGGARGYTF. The complete variable domain, with remaining parts taken from reference TRBV5-1 and TRBJ1-2, reads KAGVTQTPRYLIKTRGQQVTLSCSPISGHRSVSWYQQTPGQGLQFLFEYFSETQRNKGNFPGRFSGRQFSNSRSEMNVSTLELGDSALYLCASSLGPGGARGYTFGSGTRLTVV.

This chain joins TRBV7-8 and TRBJ2-7; 9 bases are a match to TRBD1. The CDR3 loop spans 16 amino acids. V shed 4 bases and J 2 bases; nucleotides not matched to a gene: 9. CDR1 SGHVS and CDR2 FQNEAQ come from the germline V gene. The CDR3 sequence is CASSYGTGKIPYEQYF. The CDR3 coding sequence is TGTGCCAGCAGCTATGGGACAGGGAAGATCCCCTACGAGCAGTACTTC.

The rearrangement links TRBV5-1 to TRBJ1-6; TRBD1 is a possible D gene (5 bases). Germline values: CDR1 SGHRS, CDR2 YFSETQ. Trimming pared 3 bases from V and 9 bases from J, leaving 25 bases between. The CDR3 is 18 residues long. DNA for the CDR3: TGCGCCAGCAGCTCGACAGCGTCTGGCCTCGCCTTGATTTCACCCCTCCACTTT. Amino acid sequence: CASSSTASGLALISPLHF.

The rearrangement uses TRBV10-3 and TRBJ2-1; D may be TRBD1 (5 bases). The length of the CDR3 is 15 residues. The V gene's germline CDR1 is ENHRY and CDR2 SYGVKD. Trimming removed 6 bases at V and 7 bases at J, with 19 bases between. Here the CDR3 reads CAISDLPAAGNEQFF. In DNA form, the CDR3 reads TGTGCCATCAGCGACTTACCAGCTGCAGGGAATGAGCAGTTCTTC.

The chain employs TRBV6-2 or TRBV6-3 and TRBJ2-3; 12 bases are shared with TRBD2. Trimming removed 5 bases from V and 15 bases from J; junction bases left unmatched: 6. The CDR3 has 12 residues. CDR1 is MNHEY and CDR2 is SVGEGT in the germline V gene. CDR3 amino acids: CASSQRTSGKYF. The CDR3 nucleotides are TGTGCCAGCAGTCAAAGGACTAGCGGGAAATATTTT.

V usage is TRBV5-1 and J usage is TRBJ2-7; maybe TRBD1 (7 bases). Trimming left V 4 bases short and J 1 base short, with 12 bases between. This CDR3 is 14 amino acids long. CDR1 is SGHRS, CDR2 YFSETQ, per germline. The CDR3 here is CASSPAGQSYEQYF. CDR3 sequence (DNA): TGCGCCAGCAGCCCGGCGGGACAGTCCTACGAGCAGTACTTC.

The rearrangement uses TRBV28 and TRBJ2-3; D unclear. The CDR3 is 11 amino acids. Germline assignment: CDR1 MDHEN and CDR2 SYDVKM. V was trimmed by 6 bases and J by 8 bases, leaving 9 bases between them. The CDR3, as DNA: TGTGCCAGCAGAACGGTTACTACGCAGTATTTT. It specifies CASRTVTTQYF.

The rearrangement joins TRBV24-1 to TRBJ2-2; perhaps TRBD1 as D (6 bases). From germline, CDR1 is KGHDR and CDR2 SFDVKD. With 1 base removed from V and 3 bases from J, the gap between germline ends came to 11 bases. The CDR3 is 16 amino acids. The CDR3 coding sequence is TGTGCCACCAGTGATTTCGACACAGGGCACACCGGGGAGCTGTTTTTT. Translating it yields CATSDFDTGHTGELFF.

This clone has just one count. This chain links TRBV19 with TRBJ1-1, with TRBD1 matching 11 bases. The V segment lost 1 base and the J segment 1 base; nucleotides outside the gene matches: 2. This CDR3 is 16 amino acids long. Looked up from germline, CDR1 is LNHDA and CDR2 is SQIVND (reference sequence). The chain's CDR3 is CASSIGTGGANTEAFF. The CDR3 DNA reads TGTGCCAGTAGTATAGGGACAGGGGGCGCGAACACTGAAGCTTTCTTT.

The gene calls are TRBV3-1 (or the pseudogene TRBV3-2) and TRBJ2-1; 9 bases are shared with TRBD1. Germline V CDR1 and CDR2: LGHDT, YNNKEL (reference sequence). J lost 6 bases, V lost 4 bases, and 4 bases had no gene match. This CDR3 contains 14 residues. The CDR3 sequence is CASSLVTGGNEQFF. The CDR3 DNA sequence: TGTGCCAGCAGCCTAGTGACAGGGGGCAATGAGCAGTTCTTC.